What follows are 24 T cell receptor beta chains derived from one specimen sequenced in a study of cytomegalovirus exposure and HLA in healthy donors. TCRdb keeps only in-frame clones here, not all; method: immunoSEQ multiplex PCR. The sample holds about 190,000 clones, approximately 84% seen once. Specimen: PBMCs. These receptors were collected from a man younger than 35 in good health and CMV-seropositive.

The CDR3: CASSSVLEGDEQFF. The CDR3, as DNA: TGTGCCAGCAGCTCCGTATTAGAGGGGGATGAGCAGTTCTTC. The V gene is TRBV7-6, the J gene TRBJ2-1, with D perhaps TRBD1 (6 bases). V lost 4 bases to trimming and J lost 8 bases, with 15 bases between them. In germline, CDR1 is SGHVS, CDR2 FNYEAQ. The CDR3 covers 14 residues.

This chain uses TRBV4-3 with TRBJ1-2; 8 bases map to TRBD1. Germline V gene sequence: CDR1 LGHNA, CDR2 YSLEER. This CDR3 region has 15 residues. Trimming cost V 4 bases and J 3 bases; bases outside gene matches: 7. CDR3 in DNA: TGCGCCAGCAGCCGTAATACACAGGGGGACTATGGCTACACCTTC. This translates into CASSRNTQGDYGYTF.

V gene TRBV13 combines with J gene TRBJ2-7, with a tentative D call TRBD1 (6 bases). Germline V gives CDR1 PRHDT, CDR2 FYEKMQ (reference sequence). CDR3 length: 12 residues. Trimming shortened V by 5 bases and J by 3 bases, and 8 bases separated the two germline ends. As DNA, the CDR3 is TGTGCCAGCAGCGGGGGCCTCTACGAGCAGTACTTC. As protein: CASSGGLYEQYF. Variable domain in full (rest from reference TRBV13 and TRBJ2-7): AAGVIQSPRHLIKEKRETATLKCYPIPRHDTVYWYQQGPGQDPQFLISFYEKMQSDKGSIPDRFSAQQFSDYHSELNMSSLELGDSALYFCASSGGLYEQYFGPGTRLTVT.

The chain has TRBV27 and TRBJ2-7, with D perhaps matching TRBD2 (6 bases). With 5 bases removed from V and 6 bases from J, the gap between germline ends came to 17 bases. The CDR3 is 14 amino acids. Germline V gene data show CDR1 as MNHEY and CDR2 as SMNVEV (reference sequence). This CDR3 reads CASSVGLAYREQYF. The CDR3 DNA reads TGTGCCAGCAGTGTGGGACTGGCTTACCGCGAGCAGTACTTC.

The chain couples TRBV28 to TRBJ2-1, with 13 bases that match TRBD2. V shed 3 bases, J shed 8 bases, and the junction held 7 bases outside the gene matches. Germline CDR1 is MDHEN and CDR2 is SYDVKM. The CDR3 is made up of 16 amino acids. The CDR3 protein is CASSFPGLAGRDEQFF. The CDR3 DNA reads as TGTGCCAGCAGTTTTCCGGGACTAGCGGGAAGGGATGAGCAGTTCTTC.

The rearrangement links TRBV30 to TRBJ2-5, with D maybe TRBD1 (5 bases). The V end lost 2 bases, the J end lost 5 bases, and 9 bases lay between the germline ends. The CDR3 sequence is 12 residues long. Germline CDR1 is GTSNPN and CDR2 is SVGIG (reference sequence). CDR3 residues: CAWSQGRETQYF. The CDR3 coding sequence is TGTGCCTGGAGTCAGGGTAGGGAGACCCAGTACTTC.

This clone occurred a few times. The V gene is TRBV4-3, the J gene TRBJ2-7, with a tentative D call TRBD2 (5 bases). Trimming cost V 0 bases and J 4 bases, with 10 bases left between them. This CDR3 has 14 amino acids. Germline V gene data show CDR1 as LGHNA and CDR2 as YSLEER. As DNA, the CDR3 is TGCGCCAGCAGCCAAGAGGCTAGCCTGTACGAGCAGTACTTC. It is translated as CASSQEASLYEQYF.

J is TRBJ2-7 and V is TRBV19; a possible D gene is TRBD2 (5 bases). This CDR3 has 13 residues. Per germline, CDR1 LNHDA and CDR2 SQIVND (reference sequence). The V end lost 3 bases, the J end lost 3 bases, and 9 bases lay between the germline ends. In DNA form, the CDR3 reads TGTGCCAGTAGTATTCTCGGGGACTACGAGCAGTACTTC. It encodes CASSILGDYEQYF.

Points on this clone: A junction boundary mismatches the germline segment, possibly from a read error. The V and J genes are TRBV9 and TRBJ2-7, with no clear D. CDR1 and CDR2 from the germline V gene are SGDLS and YYNGEE. The CDR3 is 11 amino acids. The CDR3 region has the DNA TGTGCCAGCAGCTCCTCCGACGAGCAGTACTTC. Translated, it gives CASSSSDEQYF.

The chain has TRBV7-8 and TRBJ2-3; 10 bases are shared with TRBD1. The length of the CDR3 is 15 residues. V lost 1 base to trimming and J lost 6 bases; unmatched junction nucleotides: 4. Germline V gives CDR1 SGHVS, CDR2 FQNEAQ. The CDR3, as DNA: TGTGCCAGCAGCTTAGGGGACAGGGGTTCGGATACGCAGTATTTT. Translation: CASSLGDRGSDTQYF.

This chain connects TRBV11-1 to TRBJ2-2; D remains ambiguous. From germline, CDR1 is SGHAT and CDR2 FQDESV (reference sequence). With 6 bases removed from V and 2 bases from J, the gap between germline ends came to 7 bases. The CDR3 is 13 residues long. The CDR3 is CASRGPNTGELFF. CDR3 sequence (DNA): TGTGCCAGCAGGGGCCCAAACACCGGGGAGCTGTTTTTT.

V and J are TRBV6-5 and TRBJ1-1; 10 bases match TRBD1. In germline, CDR1 is MNHEY, CDR2 SVGAGI. V trimming: 5 bases; J trimming: 6 bases; junction bases outside the gene matches: 6. The length of the CDR3 is 14 residues. CDR3 in DNA: TGTGCCAGCAGTCTCAGACAGGGGGCGGCTGAAGCTTTCTTT. Translation gives CASSLRQGAAEAFF.

This chain connects TRBV30 to TRBJ2-7, with D possibly TRBD2 on 5 matching bases. Germline V lookup: CDR1 GTSNPN, CDR2 SVGIG (reference sequence). Trimming removed 6 bases from V and 2 bases from J, with 14 bases in between. This CDR3 contains 13 residues. The CDR3 loop reads CACGEGRPYEQYF. CDR3 bases: TGTGCCTGTGGAGAGGGAAGGCCCTACGAGCAGTACTTC.

J is TRBJ2-1 and V is TRBV9, with D tentatively TRBD2 (6 bases). The V end lost 4 bases, the J end lost 5 bases, and 13 bases lay between the germline ends. This CDR3 region has 14 residues. The germline CDR1 and CDR2 sequences are SGDLS and YYNGEE. CDR3 nucleotide sequence: TGTGCCAGCAGCTCGGCGGGGAGACACAATGAGCAGTTCTTC. Its translation: CASSSAGRHNEQFF.

The chain is built from TRBV7-2 and TRBJ1-1; no clear D. V lost 4 bases and J lost 5, with 17 bases in between. The CDR3 has 15 residues. Germline CDR1 SGHTA, CDR2 FQGNSA. The CDR3 nucleotides read TGTGCCAGCAGCTCCATGGCGGGGTGGGAGACTGAAGCTTTCTTT. Its protein is CASSSMAGWETEAFF.

J is TRBJ2-7 and V is TRBV29-1; D gene uncertain. This CDR3 is built from 10 residues. Germline V lookup: CDR1 SQVTM, CDR2 ANQGSEA. Trimming removed 4 bases at V and 5 bases at J, with 6 bases between. CDR3 sequence: CSVASNEQYF. The CDR3 DNA is TGCAGCGTTGCCAGTAACGAGCAGTACTTC.

As to this clone: The sample has other DNA sequences that encode this CDR3 too. This sequence joins TRBV5-1 and TRBJ2-7, with 8 bases matching TRBD2. The V gene end was trimmed by 4 bases and the J gene end by 0 bases; junction bases not matched to a gene: 3. The CDR3 loop spans 14 amino acids. CDR1 is SGHRS and CDR2 is YFSETQ in the germline V gene. CDR3 sequence reads: CASSLSGSSYEQYF. CDR3 bases: TGCGCCAGCAGCCTCAGCGGGAGCTCCTACGAGCAGTACTTC.

The chain employs TRBV7-7 and TRBJ2-5; 7 nucleotides match TRBD1. The germline gives CDR1 SSHAT, CDR2 FNYEAQ (reference sequence). The J segment lost 4 bases and the V segment lost 1 base, leaving 9 bases of the junction unmatched. This CDR3 region has 16 residues. The CDR3: CASSLVGTGAGETQYF. CDR3 nucleotide sequence: TGTGCCAGCAGCTTAGTAGGAACAGGGGCGGGAGAGACCCAGTACTTC.

The DNA of the CDR3 is TGTGCCAGCAGCTTAAACAGAATCTCTGAAGCTTTCTTT. The encoded protein is CASSLNRISEAFF. The V gene is TRBV7-7, the J gene TRBJ1-1; D not certain. The CDR3 runs to 13 residues. Deletions cut 2 bases from V and 6 bases from J, with 10 bases between. CDR1 and CDR2 (germline): SSHAT, FNYEAQ (reference sequence).

This clone was detected once. This chain connects TRBV4-2 to TRBJ1-1, with D possibly being TRBD1 (5 bases). Germline V gives CDR1 LGHNA, CDR2 YNFKEQ. The CDR3 covers 13 residues. Deletions cut 5 bases from V and 1 base from J, with 8 bases between. The CDR3 protein is CASSDSRNTEAFF. CDR3 in DNA: TGTGCCAGCAGCGACAGTAGGAACACTGAAGCTTTCTTT.

V is TRBV5-4 and J is TRBJ1-2; D is unclear. Germline-derived CDR1 and CDR2 are SGHNT and YYREEE (reference sequence). This CDR3 comprises 15 residues. V gave up 2 bases and J gave up 1 base, with 12 bases separating them. CDR3 residues: CASSFVSSGNYGYTF. For the CDR3, the DNA is TGTGCCAGCAGCTTCGTCTCCTCAGGTAACTATGGCTACACCTTC.

The genes are TRBV2 and TRBJ2-1; 13 bases line up with TRBD2. Germline CDR1 reads SNHLY; CDR2 reads FYNNEI. This CDR3 spans 15 amino acids. J was trimmed by 9 bases and V by 7 bases; bases with no gene match: 9. The CDR3 DNA reads as TGTGCCAGCACCCCCGGGACTAGCGGGAAAATTGAGCAGTTCTTC. Encoded protein: CASTPGTSGKIEQFF.

V gene TRBV27 combines with J gene TRBJ2-7; 12 bases align to TRBD1. The CDR3 is 15 amino acids. CDR1 and CDR2 from the germline V gene are MNHEY and SMNVEV (reference sequence). Unmatched junction bases numbered 6, after V lost 4 bases and J lost 5 bases. CDR3 in DNA: TGTGCCAGCAGTTCCCTCGGGACAGGGGGCGACGAGCAGTACTTC. Its protein product is CASSSLGTGGDEQYF.

This sequence joins TRBV15 and TRBJ2-7; 7 bases align to TRBD1. CDR3 length: 12 amino acids. The V gene end was trimmed by 6 bases and the J gene end by 3 bases; junction bases not matched to a gene: 2. From germline, CDR1 is LNHNV and CDR2 YYDKDF (reference sequence). The CDR3 nucleotides read TGTGCCACCAGGGACAGGCTCTACGAGCAGTACTTC. This codes for CATRDRLYEQYF.